The source of this T cell receptor (beta chain) is a study of cytomegalovirus exposure and HLA in healthy donors. General study points: An analysis that was carried out later associated 16,000 or so TCR beta sequences with HLA alleles at 0.05 false discovery rate.

A note on this clone: The antigen remains undetermined.

The germline gives CDR1 SQVTM, CDR2 ANQGSEA. There are 14 residues in the CDR3. Between the trimmed V and J ends, which lost 3 bases and 2 bases, there was a span of 13 bases. The study ran its PCR with 60 Vbeta and 13 Jbeta primers. Only in-frame clones appear in the TCRdb table, and some are missing; sequencing was by immunoSEQ multiplex PCR. The repertoire includes about 55,000 clones, approximately 71% of them detected once, and approximately 30% sits in the top ten. The chain recombines TRBV29-1 with TRBJ1-1, with D possibly being TRBD1 (5 bases). This TCR derives from a middle-aged man in good health and CMV-seropositive. The sample consisted of PBMCs. The CDR3 coding sequence is TGCAGCGTTGACCAGGGCTACATTAACACTGAAGCTTTCTTT. It encodes CSVDQGYINTEAFF.